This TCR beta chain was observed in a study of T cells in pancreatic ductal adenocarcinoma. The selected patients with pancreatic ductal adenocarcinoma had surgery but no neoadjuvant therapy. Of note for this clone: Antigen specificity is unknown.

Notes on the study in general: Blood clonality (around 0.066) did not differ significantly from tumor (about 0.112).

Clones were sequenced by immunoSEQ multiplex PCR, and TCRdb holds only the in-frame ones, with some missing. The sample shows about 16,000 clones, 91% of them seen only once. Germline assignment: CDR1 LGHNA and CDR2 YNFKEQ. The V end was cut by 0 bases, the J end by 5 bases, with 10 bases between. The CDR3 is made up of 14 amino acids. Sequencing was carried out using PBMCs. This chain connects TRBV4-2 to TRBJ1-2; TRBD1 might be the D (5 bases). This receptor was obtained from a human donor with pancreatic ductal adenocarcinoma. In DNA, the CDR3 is TGTGCCAGCAGCCAAGATGTGGGGGTTTATGGCTACACCTTC. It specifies CASSQDVGVYGYTF.